This T cell receptor (beta chain) was identified in a study of neurological immune-mediated disorders (dated by TCRdb to between 2018 and 2021). The study in broad terms: Among the roughly 34 multiple sclerosis patients, some 31 had relapsing-remitting MS and 3 had secondary progressive MS. Using UMI-based sequencing, the study compared peripheral blood TCR-beta repertoires from patients with HTLV-I-associated myelopathy (HAM/TSP), patients with multiple sclerosis, and healthy controls. Of the 60 to 70 subjects in the cohort, about 15 were HAM/TSP patients, 34 were multiple sclerosis patients, and around 20 were healthy controls. The 90 to 120 TCR-beta libraries covered PBMC samples along with longitudinal samples, technical triplicates, and paired sorted CD4+ and CD8+ T-cell subsets.

For the unsorted PBMC libraries, 2 million PBMCs were stored in RNAlater at -80 degrees C until RNA extraction and were used to generate the libraries. The multiple sclerosis patients were enrolled in a US clinical protocol that evaluated disease progression with magnetic resonance imaging. Peripheral blood was subjected to Ficoll-Hypaque density gradient centrifugation to isolate PBMCs, which were then cryopreserved in liquid nitrogen. The sample holds many counts of this clonotype. Its antigen remains unidentified. No per-base quality is available; no much larger clone lies one base away. To synthesize cDNA, template-switch 5'RACE was performed with a primer carrying a 10-nucleotide random unique molecular identifier so that each TCR transcript was tagged. Every sequencing run covered 15-18 subjects and yielded more than 160 million TCR-beta sequences. The RNeasy kit was used to extract total RNA. TCR-beta VDJ regions were amplified with primers for the TCR constant region and the 5'RACE anchor, using the KAPA Real-time Library Amplification kit. A first PCR added sample indexes and Illumina adaptors, and a second PCR then raised library yield. The roughly 650 bp TCR product was size-selected on a 2% E-gel SizeSelection system after Ampure bead purification. Library quality was checked on a Bioanalyzer, concentration was measured with Qubit, and libraries were quantified with the Kapa Library Quantification kit before pooling. Libraries were sequenced paired-end 2 x 150 bp on an Illumina HiSeq 2500. To increase sequence diversity, about 24-32% phiX was spiked into each library pool. Turning to the authors' computational methods: Quality-filtered reads were processed with the UMI-based MiGEC pipeline, and over 80% of raw TCR sequences were removed by the MiGEC pipeline during error correction. IMGT germline references were used for alignment of VDJ genes, and clonotypes were defined by a unique CDR3 amino acid sequence together with V-J genes. Clonal expansion, Shannon diversity and CDR3 relatedness were evaluated with VDJtools (CalcPairwiseDistances, ClusterSamples), while phylogenetic trees were built in CLCbio workbench. A clone was classed as expanded if it had 8 or more unique UMIs, a cutoff based on coefficient-of-variation modelling across technical triplicates. TCRdb reran the public reads through fastp at Q25 and MiXCR, keeping productive beta chains. Rows merge per CDR3 protein into single entries with the most common DNA and genes. The V and J calls, along with clone size, are taken from TCRdb and not from the paper's own processing. For this sample the table gives 90,000 to 100,000 distinct CDR3 sequences, of which roughly 4% were detected only once. The ten most abundant clones make up around 6% of the sample.

The full study reports these points: TCR clonal expansion was highest in HAM/TSP patients and lowest in MS patients, with MS patients falling below even healthy controls. No association of the MS cluster with clinical or MRI features was observed, and the need for larger cohorts was stated by the authors. In a phylogenetic analysis, the repertoires of 18 out of 34 MS patients fell into a single cluster of related CDR3 sequences, pointing to a possible signature at the repertoire level. No identical CDR3 amino acid sequences were found to be shared among expanded clones across subjects, suggesting that TCR-beta repertoires were private in all groups.

Taken from the germline V gene, the CDR1 and CDR2 loops are MNHEY and SVGEGT. The cysteine opens and the phenylalanine closes a CDR3 of 16 amino acids. Only CDR3 DNA remains: 48 bases, in frame from the first base. V is pruned by 0 bases and J by 5 bases, leaving 3 bases of the junction without a gene match. The receptor was derived from a woman younger than 35 with multiple sclerosis. The chain couples TRBV6-2 or TRBV6-3 to TRBJ2-1, and 11 junctional nucleotides match TRBD2. Sequenced input: PBMCs. The CDR3 sequence is CASSYSSGRGNNEQFF. The nucleotides are TGTGCCAGCAGTTACTCTAGCGGGAGGGGGAACAATGAGCAGTTCTTC.